These 27 T cell receptor beta chains share one sample of origin, sequenced in a study of technical replicates of blood from several donors. This table comes from immunoSEQ multiplex PCR, and its TCRdb copy is limited to in-frame clones, with some not included. The repertoire holds 65,000 to 85,000 clones, with over 90% as singletons. The sequenced sample was T cells isolated from PBMCs. The receptors stem from a human donor in good health.

This chain connects TRBV7-9 to TRBJ2-1; TRBD2 matches at 9 bases. This CDR3 region has 17 residues. V lost 2 bases, J lost 6 bases, and 11 bases stayed unmatched. Germline CDR1 and CDR2: SEHNR and FQNEAQ (reference sequence). This CDR3 is CASSLTISSGAGNEQFF. CDR3 bases: TGTGCCAGCAGCTTAACCATATCTAGCGGGGCCGGCAATGAGCAGTTCTTC.

CDR3 bases: TGTGCCAGCAGTTACGGCCTAGCGGGGCACACAGATACGCAGTATTTT. It yields the protein CASSYGLAGHTDTQYF. The gene calls are TRBV6-6 and TRBJ2-3; 9 bases are shared with TRBD2. The CDR3 is made up of 16 amino acids. Trimming removed 2 bases from V and 2 bases from J; junction bases left unmatched: 5. From germline, CDR1 is MNHNY and CDR2 SVGAGI (reference sequence).

The gene calls are TRBV5-6 and TRBJ2-1, with D hard to call. The germline gives CDR1 SGHDT, CDR2 YYEEEE. The CDR3 totals 15 residues. V lost 7 bases and J lost 10, with 24 bases in between. The CDR3 loop is CASGSSSAGSWEQFF. CDR3 in DNA: TGTGCCAGCGGCTCTTCCTCTGCCGGTTCCTGGGAGCAGTTCTTC.

The chain combines TRBV27 with TRBJ1-5; unclear D gene. This CDR3 is built from 14 residues. Germline CDR1 MNHEY, CDR2 SMNVEV (reference sequence). The V end was cut by 6 bases, the J end by 2 bases, with 11 bases between. In nucleotides, the CDR3 is TGTGCCAGCAGCTCCGAGGGTCGCAATCAGCCCCAGCATTTT. Protein product: CASSSEGRNQPQHF.

The V and J genes are TRBV7-2 and TRBJ2-1; the match to TRBD2 covers 9 bases. V was clipped by 3 bases and J by 1 base; unmatched bases: 7. Germline CDR1 SGHTA, CDR2 FQGNSA. This CDR3 spans 17 amino acids. The CDR3 protein is CASSFRSGRSSYNEQFF. For the CDR3, the DNA is TGTGCCAGCAGCTTTCGCAGCGGGAGGAGTTCCTACAATGAGCAGTTCTTC.

CDR3 nucleotides: TGTGCCTGGAGTGTTGGGGCGGGGGCTTACGAGCAGTACTTC. The encoded protein is CAWSVGAGAYEQYF. The V gene is TRBV30, the J gene TRBJ2-7; perhaps TRBD2 as D (7 bases). The CDR3 runs 14 residues. The V gene's germline CDR1 is GTSNPN and CDR2 SVGIG (reference sequence). Deletions cut 0 bases from V and 4 bases from J, with 13 bases between.

The chain links TRBV7-8 to TRBJ1-1; no reliable D call. The V gene's germline CDR1 is SGHVS and CDR2 FQNEAQ. The CDR3 contains 16 residues. V lost 1 base to trimming and J lost 0 bases, with 12 bases between them. CDR3 amino acids: CASSLGEQNMNTEAFF. The CDR3 DNA follows: TGTGCCAGCAGCTTAGGCGAACAGAACATGAACACTGAAGCTTTCTTT. Full variable domain (remainder filled in from reference TRBV7-8 and TRBJ1-1): GAGVSQSPRYKVAKRGQDVALRCDPISGHVSLFWYQQALGQGPEFLTYFQNEAQLDKSGLPSDRFFAERPEGSVSTLKIQRTQQEDSAVYLCASSLGEQNMNTEAFFGQGTRLTVV.

CDR3 loop: CASSIQGGNEQFF. CDR3 in DNA: TGTGCCAGTAGTATCCAGGGTGGCAATGAGCAGTTCTTC. This sequence joins TRBV19 and TRBJ2-1; D perhaps matches TRBD1 (5 bases). Trimming stripped 3 bases from V and 6 bases from J, with 9 bases between. Germline V gene lookup returns CDR1 LNHDA and CDR2 SQIVND (reference sequence). There are 13 residues in the CDR3.

V is TRBV5-6 and J is TRBJ2-7; TRBD2 matches 16 bases. V was pared by 1 base and J by 6 bases, with 10 bases of the junction left unmatched. In germline, CDR1 is SGHDT, CDR2 YYEEEE. CDR3 length equals 18 residues. The chain's CDR3 is CASSLSGLAGGPSIEQYF. The CDR3 DNA is TGTGCCAGCAGCTTGTCGGGACTAGCGGGAGGGCCGAGCATCGAGCAGTACTTC. The whole variable domain, remainder taken from reference TRBV5-6 and TRBJ2-7, is DAGVTQSPTHLIKTRGQQVTLRCSPKSGHDTVSWYQQALGQGPQFIFQYYEEEERQRGNFPDRFSGHQFPNYSSELNVNALLLGDSALYLCASSLSGLAGGPSIEQYFGPGTRLTVT.

CDR3 bases: TGTGCCAGCAGCTTTGTGGGTAGCGGGCCCTACGAGCAGTACTTC. The encoded protein is CASSFVGSGPYEQYF. The chain uses TRBV7-2 and TRBJ2-7; 7 positions match TRBD2. The V gene's germline CDR1 is SGHTA and CDR2 FQGNSA. The CDR3 extends over 15 amino acids. With V trimmed by 3 bases and J by 2 bases, 7 bases remained unmatched.

The chain carries TRBV19 and TRBJ2-7, with a tentative D call TRBD1 (6 bases). Germline assignment: CDR1 LNHDA and CDR2 SQIVND (reference sequence). The CDR3 is made up of 13 amino acids. Trimming took off 3 bases at V and 6 bases at J, with 12 bases between the two ends. CDR3 residues: CASSIYRASEQYF. Here the CDR3 DNA reads TGTGCCAGTAGTATCTACAGGGCATCCGAGCAGTACTTC.

The chain employs TRBV9 and TRBJ2-2; D is uncertain. Trimming stripped 0 bases from V and 5 bases from J, with 11 bases between. This CDR3 comprises 15 residues. Per germline, CDR1 SGDLS and CDR2 YYNGEE. CDR3 in amino acids: CASSVGQSPTGELFF. For the CDR3, the DNA is TGTGCCAGCAGCGTAGGGCAGTCTCCGACCGGGGAGCTGTTTTTT.

The chain links TRBV7-3 to TRBJ2-1; TRBD1 might be the D (6 bases). From germline, CDR1 is SGHTA and CDR2 FQGTGA. The CDR3 is 16 amino acids. Trimming removed 0 bases from V and 4 bases from J, with 13 bases in between. CDR3 DNA: TGTGCCAGCAGCTTAACAGACAGGCCACGATACAATGAGCAGTTCTTC. This encodes CASSLTDRPRYNEQFF.

CDR3 bases: TGTGCCAGCAGCGTATCAGATGAAAAACTGTTTTTT. Its protein is CASSVSDEKLFF. The V and J genes are TRBV9 and TRBJ1-4; the D is unclear. Germline CDR1 SGDLS, CDR2 YYNGEE. V was shortened by 1 base and J by 6 bases, with 4 bases between the two germline ends. There are 12 residues in the CDR3.

The chain joins TRBV7-9 to TRBJ1-1; D possibly corresponds to TRBD1 (5 bases). The CDR3 contains 13 residues. The germline CDR1 and CDR2 sequences are SEHNR and FQNEAQ (reference sequence). Trimming left V 6 bases short and J 5 bases short, with 13 bases between. The CDR3 DNA sequence: TGTGCCAGCAGTTATCAGGGTTTGACTGAAGCTTTCTTT. Translating gives CASSYQGLTEAFF. Based on the CDR3 plus reference TRBV7-9 and TRBJ1-1, the full variable domain is DTGVSQNPRHKITKRGQNVTFRCDPISEHNRLYWYRQTLGQGPEFLTYFQNEAQLEKSRLLSDRFSAERPKGSFSTLEIQRTEQGDSAMYLCASSYQGLTEAFFGQGTRLTVV.

This chain links TRBV27 with TRBJ2-7; D remains ambiguous. With 6 bases removed from V and 2 bases from J, the gap between germline ends came to 11 bases. Germline V gives CDR1 MNHEY, CDR2 SMNVEV (reference sequence). The CDR3 sequence is 13 residues long. The CDR3 sequence: CASSRWSPYEQYF. In DNA, the CDR3 is TGTGCCAGCAGCCGGTGGTCCCCCTACGAGCAGTACTTC.

The chain has TRBV29-1 and TRBJ1-1; D is unresolved. CDR3 size: 12 residues. Per germline, CDR1 SQVTM and CDR2 ANQGSEA. V lost 6 bases and J 1 base, leaving 9 bases between the germline ends. CDR3 nucleotide sequence: TGCAGCGTATCCTTTCCGAACACTGAAGCTTTCTTT. It translates to CSVSFPNTEAFF.

This clone has only one observation. The chain combines TRBV9 with TRBJ2-1; a weak D match, TRBD2 (6 bases). V lost 2 bases to trimming and J lost 2 bases, with 11 bases between them. Germline lookup yields CDR1 SGDLS and CDR2 YYNGEE. The CDR3 loop spans 15 amino acids. The CDR3 DNA sequence: TGTGCCAGCAGCGTGTTTGGCGGGACCTACAATGAGCAGTTCTTC. This translates into CASSVFGGTYNEQFF.

The chain links TRBV5-5 to TRBJ1-2; D unresolved. This CDR3 contains 15 residues. V was shortened by 1 base and J by 4 bases, with 14 bases between the two germline ends. Germline V gives CDR1 SGHKS, CDR2 YYEKEE (reference sequence). The CDR3 coding sequence is TGTGCCAGCAGCTTGAGCGGGCAGTATGGCTATGGCTACACCTTC. Translated, it gives CASSLSGQYGYGYTF.

The CDR3 nucleotides are TGTGCCAGCAGCTTAGAACAGGTGGGTCAGCCCCAGCATTTT. This gives the protein CASSLEQVGQPQHF. V gene TRBV11-2 combines with J gene TRBJ1-5; perhaps TRBD1 as D (5 bases). Trimming pared 0 bases from V and 6 bases from J, leaving 9 bases between. Germline-derived CDR1 and CDR2 are SGHAT and FQNNGV. This CDR3 region has 14 residues. Based on the CDR3 plus reference TRBV11-2 and TRBJ1-5, the full variable domain is EAGVAQSPRYKIIEKRQSVAFWCNPISGHATLYWYQQILGQGPKLLIQFQNNGVVDDSQLPKDRFSAERLKGVDSTLKIQPAKLEDSAVYLCASSLEQVGQPQHFGDGTRLSIL.

The chain has TRBV7-9 and TRBJ2-3; D is possibly TRBD2 (6 bases). This CDR3 region has 16 residues. V was pared by 5 bases and J by 0 bases, with 15 bases between. Germline CDR1 and CDR2: SEHNR and FQNEAQ (reference sequence). This CDR3 reads CASSITGTRSTDTQYF. In DNA, the CDR3 is TGTGCCAGCAGCATAACCGGGACTCGTAGCACAGATACGCAGTATTTT.

This clone appeared once. The gene calls are TRBV7-3 and TRBJ2-3, with D perhaps matching TRBD2 (5 bases). Germline CDR1 reads SGHTA; CDR2 reads FQGTGA. Between the trimmed V and J ends, which lost 2 bases and 0 bases, there was a span of 9 bases. The CDR3 covers 15 residues. CDR3 residues: CASSLGPGSTDTQYF. DNA for the CDR3: TGTGCCAGCAGCTTAGGCCCGGGGAGCACAGATACGCAGTATTTT.

J is TRBJ2-3 and V is TRBV10-3; possibly TRBD2 for D (6 bases). The V end was cut by 4 bases, the J end by 5 bases, with 10 bases between. This CDR3 has 13 residues. Germline CDR1 ENHRY, CDR2 SYGVKD. CDR3 sequence (DNA): TGTGCCATCAGTGTGAATAGCGGAGATACGCAGTATTTT. Translation: CAISVNSGDTQYF.

The chain links TRBV9 to TRBJ2-2; weak D call: TRBD1 (6 bases). CDR1 is SGDLS and CDR2 is YYNGEE in the germline V gene. V was pared by 7 bases and J by 8 bases, with 18 bases between. The CDR3 has 14 amino acids. CDR3 DNA: TGTGCCAGCGGTTCGTCCAGGGGAGATGGGGAGCTGTTTTTT. Its translation is CASGSSRGDGELFF.

The rearrangement uses TRBV7-2 and TRBJ1-1; D may be TRBD1 (5 bases). V lost 1 base, J lost 3 bases, and 12 bases lay in between. CDR1 SGHTA and CDR2 FQGNSA come from the germline V gene. This CDR3 is built from 15 residues. CDR3 sequence: CASSLDPGLDTEAFF. Written as DNA, the CDR3 is TGTGCCAGCAGCTTAGATCCAGGGCTAGACACTGAAGCTTTCTTT.

The chain has TRBV4-3 and TRBJ2-7; 7 nucleotides line up with TRBD2. V shed 0 bases, J shed 3 bases, and the junction held 11 bases outside the gene matches. Germline V CDR1 and CDR2: LGHNA, YSLEER. The CDR3 contains 17 residues. The CDR3 is CASSQDPGTIRDYEQYF. The CDR3 bases are TGCGCCAGCAGCCAAGACCCGGGGACTATCCGCGACTACGAGCAGTACTTC.

This chain's CDR3 is CASSQRTGSGTNEKLFF. The DNA of the CDR3 is TGCGCCAGCAGCCAACGGACAGGGTCTGGAACTAATGAAAAACTGTTTTTT. The chain has TRBV5-1 and TRBJ1-4; 8 positions match TRBD1. The CDR3 has 17 residues. CDR1 and CDR2 (germline): SGHRS, YFSETQ. J was trimmed by 1 base and V by 4 bases; bases with no gene match: 9.